These 6 T cell receptor beta chains share one sample of origin, sequenced in a study of blood T cell repertoires in COVID-19. Sequencing used immunoSEQ multiplex PCR; TCRdb keeps in-frame clones, though not all of them. Of about 270,000 clones listed, 70% to 90% are singletons. The sequenced sample was PBMCs or T cells enriched from blood (not recorded which). The origin of the receptors is a woman aged 40 to 50 with acute COVID-19.

The rearrangement joins TRBV11-3 to TRBJ1-1; D possibly corresponds to TRBD1 (5 bases). Trimming removed 4 bases at V and 0 bases at J, with 18 bases between. The CDR3 length is 17 residues. Germline V CDR1 and CDR2: SGHNT, YENEEA. The DNA for the CDR3 is TGTGCCAGCAGCTCCCCACAGGACGGCGCCATGAACACTGAAGCTTTCTTT. It yields the protein CASSSPQDGAMNTEAFF. The whole variable domain, remainder taken from reference TRBV11-3 and TRBJ1-1, is EAGVVQSPRYKIIEKKQPVAFWCNPISGHNTLYWYLQNLGQGPELLIRYENEEAVDDSQLPKDRFSAERLKGVDSTLKIQPAELGDSAVYLCASSSPQDGAMNTEAFFGQGTRLTVV.

This sequence joins TRBV28 and TRBJ2-1, with 7 bases identical to TRBD2. The V gene end was trimmed by 6 bases and the J gene end by 0 bases; junction bases not matched to a gene: 14. CDR3 length: 18 residues. CDR1 MDHEN and CDR2 SYDVKM come from the germline V gene. The CDR3 bases are TGTGCCAGCAGCCCCAACGGGAGGTATAAAATCTCCTACAATGAGCAGTTCTTC. The encoded protein is CASSPNGRYKISYNEQFF. Drawing the rest from reference TRBV28 and TRBJ2-1, the complete variable domain is DVKVTQSSRYLVKRTGEKVFLECVQDMDHENMFWYRQDPGLGLRLIYFSYDVKMKEKGDIPEGYSVSREKKERFSLILESASTNQTSMYLCASSPNGRYKISYNEQFFGPGTRLTVL.

In DNA, the CDR3 is TGTGCCACCAGTGACTACCAAGAGACCCAGTACTTC. Its protein product is CATSDYQETQYF. The chain has TRBV24-1 and TRBJ2-5, with D uncertain. The CDR3 covers 12 residues. CDR1 is KGHDR, CDR2 SFDVKD, per germline. V shed 4 bases and J shed 0 bases, with 2 bases lying between them.

The genes are TRBV6-1 and TRBJ2-3; D gene uncertain. Germline loops: CDR1 MNHNS, CDR2 SASEGT. Trimming stripped 2 bases from V and 3 bases from J, with 12 bases between. CDR3 size: 15 residues. For the CDR3, the DNA is TGTGCCAGCAGTGAATCTATCCCAGCGACAGATACGCAGTATTTT. It specifies CASSESIPATDTQYF.

The V and J genes are TRBV18 and TRBJ2-7, with TRBD2 matching 12 bases. The CDR3 length is 15 residues. V lost 6 bases, J lost 2 bases, and 5 bases stayed unmatched. Germline V CDR1 and CDR2: KGHSH, LQKENI. CDR3 protein: CASSPGLAGTYEQYF. The CDR3 DNA reads TGTGCCAGCTCCCCCGGACTAGCGGGGACCTACGAGCAGTACTTC.

The V gene is TRBV11-3, the J gene TRBJ2-1, with 7 bases identical to TRBD2. The CDR3 totals 16 residues. The ends lost 1 base at V and 6 bases at J; junction bases unmatched: 9. Germline values: CDR1 SGHNT, CDR2 YENEEA. This chain's CDR3 is CASSLGEGGTGNEQFF. The CDR3 bases are TGTGCCAGCAGCTTAGGGGAGGGAGGCACAGGCAATGAGCAGTTCTTC.